This T cell receptor (beta chain) stems from a study of T cell responses to AZD1222 COVID-19 vaccine. Here immunoSEQ multiplex PCR was the method, and the copy in TCRdb shows in-frame clones only, minus some. The sample records roughly 180,000 clones, about nine tenths being singletons. Germline trimming cut 10 bases from V and 4 bases from J; bases unmatched to any gene: 8. The CDR3 length is 13 residues. Germline-derived CDR1 and CDR2 are ENHRY and SYGVKD. The sample holds one count of this clone. Its target is not known. Findings and caveats of the study: Spike-specific TCR breadth and depth rose after two AZD1222 doses.

The sample was peripheral blood, taken 28 days after the second AZD1222 dose. The chain combines TRBV10-3 with TRBJ2-7, with 9 nucleotides matching TRBD1. The TCR originated in an adult who received the AZD1222 COVID-19 vaccine. The CDR3 DNA reads as TGTGCCACGATGGACAGGGGTCCTTACGAGCAGTACTTC. As protein: CATMDRGPYEQYF.